This TCR beta chain was documented in a study of blood T cell repertoires in COVID-19. Study-level information: The samples span acute and convalescent COVID-19 from the United States, Italy and Spain.

Under the authors' procedure: By means of reference gene primer amplification, nucleated cell counts were estimated. TCRdb's table, derived via immunoSEQ multiplex PCR, lists solely in-frame clones and lacks some. Clonal size and the V and J genes are those of that table, whereas D and trimming came from the DNA. Of over 120,000 clones in the sample, about 79% were seen once. CDR1 and CDR2 (germline): WNHNN, SYGVQD (reference sequence). The CDR3 is 14 residues long. The germline V and J ends were trimmed by 5 bases and 4 bases, with 12 bases remaining between them. Participant age was roughly 18 to 90 years, and participants resided in 24 US areas. Cohort 3 donors were reported recovered after two negative PCRs, clearance, or symptom resolution.

Sequenced: PBMCs or T cells enriched from blood (not recorded which). This chain connects TRBV10-1 to TRBJ2-1; the D gene is possibly TRBD1 (6 bases). The TCR sequence derives from a woman aged 50 to 65 who had recovered from COVID-19. The CDR3 is CASSHTGQYNEQFF. CDR3 in DNA: TGCGCCAGCAGTCACACCGGACAGTACAATGAGCAGTTCTTC.